These 28 T cell receptor beta chains originate from one sample sequenced in a study of tissue T cells after allogeneic stem cell transplantation. Time point: mouse harvest day 14 after allogeneic transplant. Mouse grafts combined 10^7 T-cell-depleted bone marrow cells with 10^6 splenic CD5+ T cells. This table comes from immunoSEQ multiplex PCR, and its TCRdb copy is limited to in-frame clones, with some not included. Here the sample spans about 2,800 clones, roughly 48% being singletons. The sequencing sample was made of gut tissue. These receptors were collected from a female BALB/c mouse given C57BL/6 T cells with graft-versus-host disease after an allogeneic hematopoietic cell transplant.

This clone is deemed medium-sized. Gene names and germline refer to mouse. The observed sequence ends 1 residue before the CDR3 terminus, with the missing tail filled in from the germline J gene. V usage is TRBV15 and J usage is TRBJ1-2; TRBD1 matches 7 bases. Germline lookup yields CDR1 SGHND and CDR2 FRSKSL. This CDR3 is built from 14 residues. The trim removed 5 bases at V and 5 bases at J, leaving 8 bases unmatched. This chain's CDR3 is CASSPTRGDSDYTF. CDR3 DNA, as far as it was read: TGTGCCAGCAGTCCTACCAGGGGGGATTCCGACTACACC.

This clone was seen a handful of times. The gene names here belong to mouse. The read gets to within 1 residue of the CDR3 end, and the germline J gene fills in the rest. The chain employs TRBV26 and TRBJ2-3; TRBD1 matches at 9 bases. The V segment lost 5 bases and the J segment 0 bases; nucleotides outside the gene matches: 3. The CDR3 loop spans 15 amino acids. Germline V CDR1 and CDR2: KGHPV, FQNQEV (reference sequence). Incomplete CDR3 DNA: TGTGCCAGCAGTTCCGGGACAGGGAGTGCAGAAACGCTGTAT. It encodes CASSSGTGSAETLY. The CDR3 reads in full as CASSSGTGSAETLYF.

This clone was counted a single time. Gene names and germline match the mouse. The read comes to an end 1 residue before the CDR3 does, leaving the germline J gene to fill in the end. The V gene is TRBV3, the J gene TRBJ1-1, with 8 bases that match TRBD1. Germline CDR1 is SNHLY and CDR2 is FYNGKV (reference sequence). Trimming cost V 2 bases and J 1 base; bases outside gene matches: 3. The CDR3 totals 15 residues. The part of the CDR3 DNA that was read is TGTGCCAGCAGCTTATGGGGGACAGGGAACACAGAAGTCTTC. Its translation: CASSLWGTGNTEVF. The whole CDR3 is CASSLWGTGNTEVFF.

This clone appeared a few times. Mouse gene names and germline throughout. The read gets to within 1 residue of the CDR3 end, and the germline J gene fills in the rest. The rearrangement links TRBV12-2 to TRBJ2-5; D gene ambiguous. Germline V lookup: CDR1 SGHLS, CDR2 HYDKME. V was trimmed by 2 bases and J by 5 bases, leaving 10 bases between them. This CDR3 has 13 amino acids. CDR3 DNA (partial): TGTGCCAGCTCTCGACCCTCTCGAGACACCCAGTAC. Its protein is CASSRPSRDTQY. The complete CDR3 reads CASSRPSRDTQYF.

Notes on this clone: Gene names and germline match the mouse. The read stops 1 residue short of the end of the CDR3; the missing end is completed from the germline J gene. This chain links TRBV23 with TRBJ2-5; the table gives TRBD2 as D, unverified against the DNA. Germline V lookup: CDR1 KGHTA, CDR2 FQNQQP. The CDR3 is made up of 14 amino acids. The CDR3 is CSSSQEWGGDTQYF. Partial CDR3 DNA: TGCTCCAGCAGTCAAGAGTGGGGGGGCGACACCCAGTAC.

This clone was observed a few times. The gene names given are mouse names. The sequenced fragment ends 1 residue before the CDR3 boundary, so the rest is inferred from the germline J gene. The chain has TRBV24 and TRBJ1-4; no firm D call. Trimming left V 1 base short and J 4 bases short, with 4 bases between. The germline CDR1 and CDR2 sequences are KGHTA and FRNEEI. The CDR3 extends over 13 amino acids. The sequenced part of the CDR3 DNA is TGTGCCAGCAGTCTGTCCATCAACGAAAGATTATTT. It specifies CASSLSINERLF. The full-length CDR3 reads as CASSLSINERLFF.

This clone was observed a handful of times. The listed genes are named as in mouse. The CDR3 is cut off 1 residue early in the read; its end comes from the germline J gene. This chain joins TRBV26 and TRBJ2-3; 8 bases agree with TRBD2. The CDR3 has 15 residues. V was clipped by 2 bases and J by 1 base; unmatched bases: 2. The V gene's germline CDR1 is KGHPV and CDR2 FQNQEV (reference sequence). CDR3 bases read: TGTGCCAGCAGTCTGGGGGGGGCCGGTGCAGAAACGCTGTAT. Protein: CASSLGGAGAETLY. The CDR3 reads in full as CASSLGGAGAETLYF. Full variable domain (remainder filled in from reference TRBV26 and TRBJ2-3): NSKVIQTPRYLVKGQGQKAKMRCIPEKGHPVVFWYQQNKNNEFKFLINFQNQEVLQQIDMTEKRFSAECPSNSPCSLEIQSSEAGDSALYLCASSLGGAGAETLYFGSGTRLTVL.

Worth noting for this clone: Mouse gene names and germline throughout. The CDR3 end falls 1 residue outside the read, so it is completed with the germline J gene. V and J are TRBV26 and TRBJ2-7; 10 bases align to TRBD2. This CDR3 region has 15 residues. CDR1 KGHPV and CDR2 FQNQEV come from the germline V gene (reference sequence). The trim removed 1 base at V and 2 bases at J, leaving 2 bases unmatched. Partial CDR3 DNA: TGTGCCAGCAGTCTGTTGACTGGGGGGACCTATGAACAGTAC. Its protein product is CASSLLTGGTYEQY. The CDR3 in its entirety is CASSLLTGGTYEQYF.

As to this clone: The genes and germline here are from mouse. The read falls 1 residue short of the CDR3 end, and the missing part is taken from the germline J gene. The J gene is TRBJ2-2, the V gene TRBV24, with D unclear. V lost 4 bases, J lost 0 bases, and 6 bases lay in between. The V gene's germline CDR1 is KGHTA and CDR2 FRNEEI. The CDR3 totals 14 residues. CDR3 in amino acids: CASSHRPNTGQLYF. CDR3 DNA (partial): TGTGCCAGCAGTCACAGACCAAACACCGGGCAGCTCTAC.

About this clone: Genes here carry mouse names. The read stops 1 residue short of the end of the CDR3; the missing end is completed from the germline J gene. The chain joins TRBV3 to TRBJ1-4, with a tentative D call TRBD1 (5 bases). CDR3 length equals 14 residues. Trimming took 1 base from V and 3 from J, leaving 6 bases between them. Germline CDR1 and CDR2: SNHLY and FYNGKV (reference sequence). The part of the CDR3 DNA that was read is TGTGCCAGCAGCTTAGGGGGCCCCAACGAAAGATTATTT. It specifies CASSLGGPNERLF. The CDR3, in full, reads CASSLGGPNERLFF. Full variable domain (outside the CDR3, taken from reference TRBV3 and TRBJ1-4): GPKVLQIPSHQIIDMGQMVTLNCDPVSNHLYFYWYKQILGQQMEFLVNFYNGKVMEKSKLFKDQFSVERPDGSYFTLKIQPTALEDSAVYFCASSLGGPNERLFFGHGTKLSVL.

Remarks on this clone: These gene names are mouse names. The read falls 1 residue short of the CDR3 end, and the missing part is taken from the germline J gene. The V and J genes are TRBV17 and TRBJ2-2; 8 positions match TRBD1. Trimming at V came to 4 bases and at J to 4 bases, leaving 2 bases not matched to a gene. Germline CDR1 reads MNHDT; CDR2 reads YYDKIL. The CDR3 extends over 14 amino acids. CDR3 region: CASSTGGVTGQLYF. The CDR3 bases that were read are TGTGCTAGCAGTACAGGGGGCGTCACCGGGCAGCTCTAC.

This clone occurred once. The genes are named according to mouse. CDR3 DNA (partial): TGTGCCAGCAGTCCCGATGCAAACTCCGACTACACC. Residues: CASSPDANSDYT. The full CDR3 is CASSPDANSDYTF. This rearrangement joins TRBV26 to TRBJ1-2; the D is unclear. Read sequence stops 1 residue before the CDR3 end, and the germline J gene provides the missing end. Trimming left V 4 bases short and J 0 bases short, with 6 bases between. Germline-derived CDR1 and CDR2 are KGHPV and FQNQEV (reference sequence). The CDR3 contains 13 residues.

Concerning this clone itself: Gene names denote mouse genes. The DNA ends 1 residue before the CDR3 does, and the rest of the CDR3 is filled in from the germline J gene. This chain joins TRBV3 and TRBJ2-5; 10 nucleotides line up with TRBD2. With V trimmed by 6 bases and J by 6 bases, 3 bases remained unmatched. CDR1 is SNHLY and CDR2 is FYNGKV in the germline V gene (reference sequence). This CDR3 is 13 amino acids long. CDR3 DNA, as far as it was read: TGTGCCAGCAGTTCTGGGGGGGCGGACACCCAGTAC. This gives the protein CASSSGGADTQY. The complete CDR3 sequence is CASSSGGADTQYF.

This clone was observed a handful of times. Each gene name is a mouse one. The read terminates 1 residue ahead of where the CDR3 ends, so the germline J gene completes it. The chain combines TRBV19 with TRBJ1-1; no definite D call. Between the trimmed V and J ends, which lost 5 bases and 1 base, there was a span of 6 bases. The CDR3 covers 12 residues. Germline lookup yields CDR1 FNHDT and CDR2 SITEND (reference sequence). The CDR3 bases that were read are TGTGCCAGCAGACCCGAAAACACAGAAGTCTTC. Protein sequence: CASRPENTEVF. The full CDR3 protein is CASRPENTEVFF.

With respect to this clone: Mouse gene names apply. Read data end 1 residue before the CDR3 end; the end is taken from the germline J gene. The chain employs TRBV5 and TRBJ1-6; tentative D call: TRBD1 (6 bases). TRBJ1-6 is an open reading frame, and its role is uncertain. Germline CDR1 LGHNA, CDR2 YNLKQL (reference sequence). V was cut by 4 bases and J by 6 bases, with 13 bases left in between. The CDR3 contains 15 residues. CDR3 loop: CASSPTGARNSPLYF. The covered CDR3 bases are TGTGCCAGCAGCCCGACGGGGGCGCGTAATTCGCCCCTCTAC.

Of note for this clone: Mouse gene names and germline throughout. The read falls 1 residue short of the CDR3 end, and the missing part is taken from the germline J gene. The chain has TRBV14 and TRBJ2-7; 7 nucleotides match TRBD1. This CDR3 is built from 11 residues. The V gene's germline CDR1 is SGHDT and CDR2 FRDEAV. V lost 5 bases to trimming and J lost 6 bases; unmatched junction nucleotides: 2. The CDR3 protein is CASRQGIEQYF. Incomplete CDR3 DNA: TGTGCCAGCAGACAGGGGATTGAACAGTAC. Full variable domain (missing parts from reference TRBV14 and TRBJ2-7): EAGVTQSPRYAVLQEGQAVSFWCDPISGHDTLYWYQQPRDQGPQLLVYFRDEAVIDNSQLPSDRFSAVRPKGTNSTLKIQSAKQGDTATYLCASRQGIEQYFGPGTRLTVL.

As for this clone: All gene names here are mouse names. Read coverage stops 1 residue before the CDR3 terminus; the germline J gene supplies the remainder. The rearrangement joins TRBV23 to TRBJ1-6. TRBJ1-6 is noted as an ORF with a role that remains uncertain. Germline values: CDR1 KGHTA, CDR2 FQNQQP. This CDR3 is 15 amino acids long. The covered CDR3 bases are TGCTCCAGCAGTCAATCGGGGGGGTATAATTCGCCCCTCTAC. It codes for CSSSQSGGYNSPLY. The whole CDR3 sequence reads CSSSQSGGYNSPLYF.

Of note for this clone: Each gene name is a mouse one. Partial CDR3 DNA: TGCTCCAGCAGCTACGATCAAAACACCTTGTAC. Translating gives CSSSYDQNTLY. The whole CDR3 region reads CSSSYDQNTLYF. The chain has TRBV23 and TRBJ2-4. The read gets to within 1 residue of the CDR3 end, and the germline J gene fills in the rest. From germline, CDR1 is KGHTA and CDR2 FQNQQP. The length of the CDR3 is 12 residues. The full variable domain, with the rest looked up from reference TRBV23 and TRBJ2-4, is DAAVTQKPRYLIKMKGQEAEMKCIPEKGHTAVFWYQQKQSKELKFLIYFQNQQPLDQIDMVKERFSAVCPSSSLCSLGIRTCEAEDSALYLCSSSYDQNTLYFGAGTRLSVL.

Of note for this clone: The listed genes are named as in mouse. The read comes to an end 1 residue before the CDR3 does, leaving the germline J gene to fill in the end. V usage is TRBV16 and J usage is TRBJ2-2; D is unresolved. Trimming cost V 1 base and J 3 bases, with 6 bases left between them. The length of the CDR3 is 14 residues. Germline V gene data show CDR1 as SGHSA and CDR2 as FRNQAP. The part of the CDR3 DNA that was read is TGTGCAAGCAGCTTAGGGTGGGACACCGGGCAGCTCTAC. It yields the protein CASSLGWDTGQLY. The entire CDR3 protein reads CASSLGWDTGQLYF.

A word on this clone: Any gene name here is a mouse gene name. The CDR3 extends 1 residue past the end of the read, so its final part is completed from the germline J gene. The J gene is TRBJ1-1, the V gene TRBV13-2; TRBD1 might be the D (6 bases). CDR1 and CDR2 from the germline V gene are NNHNN and SYGAGS (reference sequence). The CDR3 has 14 residues. V was shortened by 0 bases and J by 3 bases, with 9 bases between the two germline ends. CDR3: CASGDGGADTEVFF. The CDR3 bases that were read are TGTGCCAGCGGTGATGGGGGGGCAGACACAGAAGTCTTC.

A word on this clone: The gene names given are mouse names. The read is 1 residue too short to cover the CDR3 end, so that end is filled in from the germline J gene. V gene TRBV1 combines with J gene TRBJ2-1; D is perhaps TRBD2 (6 bases). Trimming left V 4 bases short and J 1 base short, with 11 bases between. The CDR3 totals 15 residues. Germline assignment: CDR1 NSQYPW and CDR2 LRSPGD (reference sequence). The CDR3 here is CTCSGRDLNYAEQFF. Incomplete CDR3 DNA: TGCACCTGCAGTGGCCGGGACTTGAACTATGCTGAGCAGTTC.

Comments on this clone: Genes here carry mouse names. The CDR3 extends 1 residue past the end of the read, so its final part is completed from the germline J gene. The chain couples TRBV26 to TRBJ2-1; D is possibly TRBD2 (7 bases). Per the germline V gene, CDR1 is KGHPV and CDR2 is FQNQEV (reference sequence). The CDR3 contains 13 residues. V was shortened by 2 bases and J by 6 bases, with 8 bases between the two germline ends. The covered CDR3 bases are TGTGCCAGCAGTCTGGGGGGGCTTGCTGAGCAGTTC. This codes for CASSLGGLAEQF. Given in full, the CDR3 is CASSLGGLAEQFF.

Turning to this clone: The listed genes are named as in mouse. The read stops 1 residue short of the end of the CDR3; the missing end is completed from the germline J gene. The chain links TRBV26 to TRBJ1-2; D gene ambiguous. CDR3 length: 13 residues. Germline-derived CDR1 and CDR2 are KGHPV and FQNQEV (reference sequence). The V end lost 4 bases, the J end lost 1 base, and 7 bases lay between the germline ends. CDR3 residues: CASSPELNSDYTF. The part of the CDR3 DNA that was read is TGTGCCAGCAGTCCCGAGCTAAACTCCGACTACACC.

In the case of this clone: Gene names are the mouse ones. Sequencing ends 1 residue short of the CDR3 end; the germline J gene provides the rest. The genes are TRBV3 and TRBJ1-4, with TRBD1 identical over 10 bases. This CDR3 contains 14 residues. V dropped 3 bases and J dropped 6; count of bases not matched to a gene: 1. CDR1 and CDR2 (germline): SNHLY, FYNGKV (reference sequence). Incomplete CDR3 DNA: TGTGCCAGCAGCTTGGGACAGGGGTACGAAAGATTATTT. Translation: CASSLGQGYERLF. The whole CDR3 protein reads CASSLGQGYERLFF.

Remarks on this clone: The gene names here belong to mouse. CDR3 bases read: TGTGCCAGCAGTTTACAGGGATCGGACACAGAAGTCTTC. Encoded protein: CASSLQGSDTEVF. The whole CDR3 is CASSLQGSDTEVFF. The V call is TRBV15, the J call TRBJ1-1; tentatively, D is TRBD1 (5 bases). The CDR3 end lies 1 residue beyond the end of the read and is filled in from the germline J gene. CDR3 size: 14 residues. V was shortened by 2 bases and J by 3 bases, with 10 bases between the two germline ends. Germline CDR1 is SGHND and CDR2 is FRSKSL.

This clone is categorized as medium-sized. The genes are named according to mouse. The CDR3 end is not reached by the read, which stops 1 residue before it; the germline J gene fills it in. This chain joins TRBV26 and TRBJ2-7; a possible D gene is TRBD1 (6 bases). Germline CDR1 and CDR2: KGHPV and FQNQEV (reference sequence). Trimming removed 4 bases at V and 6 bases at J, with 13 bases between. The CDR3 loop spans 13 amino acids. Incomplete CDR3 DNA: TGTGCCAGCAGTCACAGGGACGTTGGTGAACAGTAC. Encoded protein: CASSHRDVGEQY. The entire CDR3 sequence reads CASSHRDVGEQYF. Complete variable domain (other parts from reference TRBV26 and TRBJ2-7): NSKVIQTPRYLVKGQGQKAKMRCIPEKGHPVVFWYQQNKNNEFKFLINFQNQEVLQQIDMTEKRFSAECPSNSPCSLEIQSSEAGDSALYLCASSHRDVGEQYFGPGTRLTVL.

This clone occurred a few times. Gene names denote mouse genes. The read halts 1 residue ahead of the CDR3 end, with the missing end drawn from the germline J gene. This chain links TRBV19 with TRBJ2-5; 8 bases are shared with TRBD1. Trimming at V came to 0 bases and at J to 0 bases, leaving 3 bases not matched to a gene. The CDR3 is 16 residues long. Germline V gene data show CDR1 as FNHDT and CDR2 as SITEND (reference sequence). The CDR3 bases that were read are TGTGCCAGCAGTATAGCCCGGGACAGGAACCAAGACACCCAGTAC. This translates into CASSIARDRNQDTQY. From start to end, the CDR3 is CASSIARDRNQDTQYF.

As for this clone: The gene symbols are mouse symbols. The CDR3 end lies 1 residue beyond the end of the read and is filled in from the germline J gene. The chain recombines TRBV31 with TRBJ2-5; TRBD2 agrees at 10 bases. Germline CDR1 reads GKSSPN; CDR2 reads SITVG. This CDR3 region has 14 residues. Germline trimming cut 3 bases from V and 2 bases from J; bases unmatched to any gene: 2. CDR3 in amino acids: CAWRTGGSQDTQYF. The DNA read from the CDR3 is TGTGCCTGGAGGACTGGGGGGTCCCAAGACACCCAGTAC.